Presented here are 18 T cell receptor beta chains from one specimen sequenced in a study of T-cell reconstitution after alpha-beta-depleted transplantation in children. A TCRbeta library incorporating unique molecular identifiers was prepared. TCRdb independently ran MiXCR on the PCR reads; one entry per CDR3 protein. Among hundreds of thousands of distinct CDR3 sequences listed, roughly 9.1% were seen once. Material: PBMCs, obtained before TCRalphabeta/CD19-depleted stem cell transplant. These receptor sequences come from a boy younger than two with acute myeloid leukemia, due to receive a stem cell transplant.

CDR3 amino acids: CASSFGSRRGGYNEQFF. CDR3 bases: TGTGCCAGCAGTTTCGGGTCTAGGAGGGGTGGTTACAATGAGCAGTTCTTC. The rearrangement uses TRBV27 and TRBJ2-1, with TRBD2 as a possible D gene (6 bases). V lost 3 bases, J lost 4 bases, and 19 bases lay in between. CDR1 is MNHEY and CDR2 is SMNVEV in the germline V gene (reference sequence). The CDR3 sequence is 17 residues long.

The J gene is TRBJ1-5, the V gene TRBV28; D is unresolved. The germline V gene encodes CDR1 MDHEN and CDR2 SYDVKM. V lost 8 bases, J lost 1 base, and 9 bases lay in between. The CDR3 covers 13 residues. The CDR3 loop reads CASFGRSNQPQHF. The CDR3 region has the DNA TGTGCCAGCTTCGGACGAAGCAATCAGCCCCAGCATTTT.

This sequence joins TRBV29-1 and TRBJ2-5; 9 nucleotides align to TRBD1. V shed 6 bases and J 2 bases; nucleotides not matched to a gene: 4. Germline values: CDR1 SQVTM, CDR2 ANQGSEA. The CDR3 is 13 amino acids. This CDR3 is CSVGQGRQETQYF. The CDR3 coding sequence is TGCAGCGTCGGACAGGGGAGGCAAGAGACCCAGTACTTC.

Here the CDR3 reads CASSSGLAGPYEQYF. CDR3 DNA sequence: TGTGCCAGCAGTAGCGGACTAGCGGGCCCCTACGAGCAGTACTTC. The chain carries TRBV25-1 and TRBJ2-7, with 11 bases matching TRBD2. Germline trimming cut 5 bases from V and 2 bases from J; bases unmatched to any gene: 5. The CDR3 runs to 15 residues. The V gene's germline CDR1 is MGHDK and CDR2 SYGVNS.

The chain uses TRBV11-2 and TRBJ2-1; TRBD2 might be the D (6 bases). This CDR3 is built from 14 residues. V was cut by 3 bases and J by 8 bases, with 14 bases left in between. Germline V gene sequence: CDR1 SGHAT, CDR2 FQNNGV. Here the CDR3 DNA reads TGTGCCAGCAGCTTTTTCCCTAGCGTCCATGAGCAGTTCTTC. It codes for CASSFFPSVHEQFF. Full variable domain (missing parts from reference TRBV11-2 and TRBJ2-1): EAGVAQSPRYKIIEKRQSVAFWCNPISGHATLYWYQQILGQGPKLLIQFQNNGVVDDSQLPKDRFSAERLKGVDSTLKIQPAKLEDSAVYLCASSFFPSVHEQFFGPGTRLTVL.

The chain uses TRBV12-3 or TRBV12-4 and TRBJ1-1; 7 bases agree with TRBD1. The CDR3 covers 14 residues. The ends lost 1 base at V and 4 bases at J; junction bases unmatched: 3. This CDR3 is CASSLDRDSTEAFF. The CDR3 nucleotides read TGTGCCAGCAGTTTAGACCGGGACAGCACTGAAGCTTTCTTT.

This clonotype was seen ten or more times. The chain has TRBV4-2 and TRBJ2-7; TRBD1 matches 9 bases. The V segment lost 0 bases and the J segment 7 bases; nucleotides outside the gene matches: 10. Germline-derived CDR1 and CDR2 are LGHNA and YNFKEQ. This CDR3 spans 16 amino acids. For the CDR3, the DNA is TGTGCCAGCAGCCAAGATGATGGAACAGGGGGCAAAGAGCAGTACTTC. Amino acids: CASSQDDGTGGKEQYF.

This clonotype was seen many times. The chain has TRBV29-1 and TRBJ2-7; D is unresolved. There are 12 residues in the CDR3. Trimming stripped 5 bases from V and 3 bases from J, with 11 bases between. From germline, CDR1 is SQVTM and CDR2 ANQGSEA. The CDR3 reads CSVKGPLYEQYF. The CDR3, as DNA: TGCAGCGTTAAAGGACCGCTCTACGAGCAGTACTTC.

This clonotype was recorded at least ten times. The gene calls are TRBV6-1 and TRBJ2-5; the D is unclear. Trimming stripped 9 bases from V and 4 bases from J, with 12 bases between. Germline V gene sequence: CDR1 MNHNS, CDR2 SASEGT. The CDR3 totals 12 residues. The CDR3 protein is CASRTTRETQYF. The CDR3 region has the DNA TGTGCCAGTCGGACCACGAGAGAGACCCAGTACTTC.

Comment on this clonotype: A single base separates this from a much larger clone, so it may be a read error. The J gene is TRBJ1-1, the V gene TRBV12-3 or TRBV12-4; D ambiguous. This CDR3 region has 11 residues. V was clipped by 6 bases and J by 4 bases, with 6 bases between them. The CDR3 region has the DNA TGTGCCAGCAGGATGGTCACTGAAGCTTTCTTT. It encodes CASRMVTEAFF.

This clonotype appeared a few times. The chain carries TRBV12-3 or TRBV12-4 and TRBJ2-5; 8 bases fit TRBD2. V lost 5 bases to trimming and J lost 4 bases; unmatched junction nucleotides: 12. This CDR3 has 16 residues. CDR3: CASSPHSTGGGETQYF. The DNA of the CDR3 is TGTGCCAGCAGTCCCCATTCGACCGGGGGGGGAGAGACCCAGTACTTC.

This clonotype was seen just once. This may come from a read error, since a much larger clone is one base off. The chain couples TRBV5-1 to TRBJ2-7; TRBD1 agrees at 8 bases. The CDR3 spans 16 residues. The V segment lost 4 bases and the J segment 3 bases; nucleotides outside the gene matches: 12. CDR1 SGHRS and CDR2 YFSETQ come from the germline V gene. This CDR3 reads CASSAPGTGLFYEQYF. Here the CDR3 DNA reads TGCGCCAGCAGCGCCCCCGGGACAGGACTTTTCTACGAGCAGTACTTC.

This clonotype was found many times. The V gene is TRBV28, the J gene TRBJ1-4; 7 nucleotides agree with TRBD1. This CDR3 comprises 15 residues. Germline CDR1 MDHEN, CDR2 SYDVKM. Trimming removed 5 bases from V and 6 bases from J; junction bases left unmatched: 9. The CDR3 DNA reads as TGTGCCAGCAGTAGACCCGGGACAGCTGATGAAAAACTGTTTTTT. Protein: CASSRPGTADEKLFF.

As regards this clonotype: This may stem from a read error, because a much larger clone lies one nucleotide away. The rearrangement links TRBV27 to TRBJ2-3; D uncertain. V was clipped by 5 bases and J by 4 bases, with 13 bases between them. The CDR3 is 14 amino acids. Germline V CDR1 and CDR2: MNHEY, SMNVEV (reference sequence). CDR3 in amino acids: CASSPLTASDTQYF. The CDR3 DNA follows: TGTGCCAGCAGTCCGCTTACAGCGTCAGATACGCAGTATTTT.

The V gene is TRBV29-1, the J gene TRBJ1-1, with D perhaps TRBD1 (6 bases). This CDR3 is 11 amino acids long. Germline CDR1 reads SQVTM; CDR2 reads ANQGSEA. Trimming removed 3 bases from V and 8 bases from J, with 10 bases in between. CDR3 loop: CSVEDSPEAFF. The CDR3 DNA follows: TGCAGCGTTGAGGACAGTCCGGAAGCTTTCTTT. Drawing the rest from reference TRBV29-1 and TRBJ1-1, the complete variable domain is SAVISQKPSRDICQRGTSLTIQCQVDSQVTMMFWYRQQPGQSLTLIATANQGSEATYESGFVIDKFPISRPNLTFSTLTVSNMSPEDSSIYLCSVEDSPEAFFGQGTRLTVV.

This clonotype was found many times. V gene TRBV6-2 or TRBV6-3 combines with J gene TRBJ2-5, with D uncertain. Germline loops: CDR1 MNHEY, CDR2 SVGEGT. V shed 2 bases and J shed 1 base, with 14 bases lying between them. The CDR3 runs to 16 residues. This CDR3 is CASSYGLSGFQETQYF. The CDR3 nucleotides are TGTGCCAGCAGTTACGGCCTTTCTGGGTTCCAAGAGACCCAGTACTTC.

This clonotype came up a few times. This rearrangement joins TRBV7-2 to TRBJ2-7; the D is unclear. The CDR3 sequence is 13 residues long. Germline V lookup: CDR1 SGHTA, CDR2 FQGNSA. Trimming took off 0 bases at V and 7 bases at J, with 10 bases between the two ends. DNA of the CDR3: TGTGCCAGCAGCTTAGCGCCCCAAATGGAGCAGTACTTC. Translation: CASSLAPQMEQYF.

This clonotype occurred many times. The genes are TRBV12-3 or TRBV12-4 and TRBJ2-4; D might be TRBD1 or TRBD2, each matching 5 bases. V lost 3 bases and J lost 0, with 6 bases in between. The CDR3 consists of 14 residues. The chain's CDR3 is CASSLGTAKNIQYF. CDR3 bases: TGTGCCAGCAGTTTGGGGACAGCCAAAAACATTCAGTACTTC.